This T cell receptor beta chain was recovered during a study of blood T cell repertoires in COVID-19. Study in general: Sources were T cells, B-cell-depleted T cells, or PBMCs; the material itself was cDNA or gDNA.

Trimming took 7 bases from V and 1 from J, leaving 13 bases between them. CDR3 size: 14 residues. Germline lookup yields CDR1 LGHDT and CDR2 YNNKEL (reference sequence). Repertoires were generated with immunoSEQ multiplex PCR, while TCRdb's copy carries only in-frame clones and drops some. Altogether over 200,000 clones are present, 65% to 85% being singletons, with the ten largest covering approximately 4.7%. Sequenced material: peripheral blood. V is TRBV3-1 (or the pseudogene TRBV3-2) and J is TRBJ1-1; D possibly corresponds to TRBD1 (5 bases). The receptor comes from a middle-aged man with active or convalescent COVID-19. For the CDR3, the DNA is TGTGCCAGCATCGGGCGACAGAAGAACACTGAAGCTTTCTTT. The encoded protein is CASIGRQKNTEAFF.